These 8 T cell receptor beta chains were all obtained from the same sample, sequenced in a study of metastatic and nonmetastatic thyroid tumors. With MiXCR, TCRdb called clones anew from the PCR reads. The sample gives some 29,000 clones, around 7% of which show up once; about two fifths is in the top ten. No patient had received any treatment before thyroid surgery. Sequenced: blood. Receptor source: a female donor with papillary thyroid cancer or a benign thyroid nodule (not recorded which). Some clones in this sample may be carry-over from other donors' samples.

This clone was recorded many times. The identical CDR3 is also encoded by other nucleotide sequences in the sample. This chain joins TRBV7-9 and TRBJ2-5, with 7 bases identical to TRBD2. This CDR3 is 16 amino acids long. Germline V gene lookup returns CDR1 SEHNR and CDR2 FQNEAQ (reference sequence). J was trimmed by 2 bases and V by 6 bases; bases with no gene match: 12. The CDR3 nucleotides are TGTGCCAGCAGACCCCCGGGGAGGGCAGTTCAAGAGACCCAGTACTTC. Translated: CASRPPGRAVQETQYF. Full variable domain (outside the CDR3, taken from reference TRBV7-9 and TRBJ2-5): DTGVSQNPRHKITKRGQNVTFRCDPISEHNRLYWYRQTLGQGPEFLTYFQNEAQLEKSRLLSDRFSAERPKGSFSTLEIQRTEQGDSAMYLCASRPPGRAVQETQYFGPGTRLLVL.

This clone was detected ten times or more. The gene calls are TRBV4-3 and TRBJ2-2, with 7 positions matching TRBD2. Germline V lookup: CDR1 LGHNA, CDR2 YSLEER. This CDR3 is built from 20 residues. The junction had 24 bases not matched to a gene; V was cut back by 4 bases and J by 7 bases. The CDR3 region has the DNA TGCGCCAGCAGCCCCTCCGGTCCAATGGGTGGGGGACTACTCCGCGGGGAGCTGTTTTTT. This codes for CASSPSGPMGGGLLRGELFF.

In its sample, this clone was seen many times. The genes are TRBV9 and TRBJ2-2, with D unclear. The V gene's germline CDR1 is SGDLS and CDR2 YYNGEE. This CDR3 has 14 residues. V dropped 0 bases and J dropped 6 bases, with 9 bases sitting between them. For the CDR3, the DNA is TGTGCCAGCAGCGTAGCCGGGTTGGCCGGGGAGCTGTTTTTT. As protein: CASSVAGLAGELFF. Full variable domain (rest looked up from reference TRBV9 and TRBJ2-2): DSGVTQTPKHLITATGQRVTLRCSPRSGDLSVYWYQQSLDQGLQFLIQYYNGEERAKGNILERFSAQQFPDLHSELNLSSLELGDSALYFCASSVAGLAGELFFGEGSRLTVL.

This clone occurred many times. This chain uses TRBV5-1 with TRBJ2-5, with D possibly being TRBD1 or TRBD2 (5 bases each). Germline CDR1 SGHRS, CDR2 YFSETQ. The CDR3 sequence is 11 residues long. V was shortened by 7 bases and J by 5 bases, with 9 bases between the two germline ends. CDR3 coding DNA: TGCGCCAGCGTGGGGGATGAGACCCAGTACTTC. It yields the protein CASVGDETQYF.

This clone was seen repeatedly, ten times or more. V and J are TRBV12-3 or TRBV12-4 and TRBJ1-2; no firm D call. V was clipped by 7 bases and J by 2 bases, with 11 bases between them. This CDR3 spans 13 amino acids. The CDR3 nucleotides read TGTGCCAGCACCCCGACCGAAAACTATGGCTACACCTTC. Its translation is CASTPTENYGYTF.

With respect to this clone: It may be a read error: a sequence one base away is much more abundant. The chain uses TRBV2 and TRBJ2-3; maybe TRBD1 (5 bases). CDR1 is SNHLY and CDR2 is FYNNEI in the germline V gene. The CDR3 totals 12 residues. The V and J ends lost 8 bases and 3 bases respectively, with 9 bases between them. CDR3 protein: CASLPGTDTQYF. DNA for the CDR3: TGTGCCAGCCTGCCAGGGACAGATACGCAGTATTTT. Full variable domain (remainder filled in from reference TRBV2 and TRBJ2-3): EPEVTQTPSHQVTQMGQEVILRCVPISNHLYFYWYRQILGQKVEFLVSFYNNEISEKSEIFDDQFSVERPDGSNFTLKIRSTKLEDSAMYFCASLPGTDTQYFGPGTRLTVL.

This clone was detected many times. This chain links TRBV11-2 with TRBJ2-1; D is undetermined. Per the germline V gene, CDR1 is SGHAT and CDR2 is FQNNGV. The CDR3 contains 12 residues. Trimming took off 4 bases at V and 8 bases at J, with 9 bases between the two ends. CDR3 nucleotides: TGTGCCAGCAGCTCCCAAGGCGATGAGCAGTTCTTC. It yields the protein CASSSQGDEQFF.

This clone showed up many times. The CDR3 is CASSLRTAEGTEAFF. CDR3 in DNA: TGTGCCAGCAGCTTAAGGACAGCCGAAGGCACTGAAGCTTTCTTT. The chain uses TRBV7-6 and TRBJ1-1; TRBD1 is a possible D gene (6 bases). The germline CDR1 and CDR2 sequences are SGHVS and FNYEAQ. The ends were cut back, 2 bases at V and 4 bases at J, with 14 bases in the middle. The CDR3 extends over 15 amino acids.